This record looks at one T cell receptor (beta chain) sequence and its context. Its antigen is currently unknown. TCRdb's table, derived via immunoSEQ multiplex PCR, lists solely in-frame clones and lacks some. The sample holds roughly 25,000 clones, over 80% seen once. The data derive from a study of PD-1 blockade in classical Hodgkin lymphoma. Study-level findings and limits: The CD4+ diversity rise by C4D1 was clearest in complete responders. According to reports, newly diagnosed patients had lower baseline TCR diversity than healthy donors, and relapsed/refractory patients had lower baseline TCR diversity still.

Brentuximab vedotin exposure varied, and every patient relapsed after autologous stem cell transplantation. Isolation of CD4+ T cells from thawed PBMCs was performed by magnetic negative selection. Reported best responses ranged across complete response, partial response or progressive disease. Germline V CDR1 and CDR2: MNHEY, SVGAGI. The CDR3 covers 14 residues. This sequence joins TRBV6-5 and TRBJ1-3; a weak D match, TRBD1 (5 bases). The specimen comprised CD4+ T cells from blood, sampled at baseline. The origin of this receptor is a human donor with classical Hodgkin lymphoma. This CDR3 reads CVSWGILSGNTIYF. The CDR3 DNA reads TGTGTCTCTTGGGGGATTCTCTCTGGAAACACCATATATTTT.